This T cell receptor beta chain was sequenced for a study of type 1 and type 2 diabetes patients. The CDR3 has 14 residues. From germline, CDR1 is MDHEN and CDR2 SYDVKM. V lost 6 bases and J 1 base, leaving 12 bases between the germline ends. The PCR template was genomic DNA. The TCR beta CDR3 region was amplified using 30 forward and 13 reverse primers. One entry per CDR3 protein results from TCRdb running MiXCR on the multiplex PCR reads. Of under 300,000 distinct CDR3 sequences in the sample, roughly 48% were seen once. The sequence came from a young man with type 2 diabetes. The chain combines TRBV28 with TRBJ1-2, with D uncertain. Sequences were obtained from peripheral blood mononuclear cells (PBMCs). CDR3 protein: CASRAPGYNYGYTF. The CDR3 bases are TGTGCCAGCAGGGCGCCCGGATATAACTATGGCTACACCTTC.